Sequencing of this TCR beta chain was carried out in a study of blood T cell repertoires in COVID-19. Study in general: COVID-19 samples collected from the United States, Italy and Spain covered acute and convalescent phases. Nucleic acid was either cDNA or gDNA, and it came from T cells, B-cell-depleted T cells, or PBMCs.

Original analysis: Reference gene primer amplification gave nucleated cell count estimates. Sequenced by immunoSEQ multiplex PCR; TCRdb stores in-frame clones only, minus some. The V and J calls and the clone size are those of that table, but D and trimming were determined from the DNA. The table has around 330,000 clones, 85% seen once. The length of the CDR3 is 14 residues. Germline assignment: CDR1 GTSNPN and CDR2 SVGIG (reference sequence). Trimming left V 3 bases short and J 1 base short, with 10 bases between. This TCR came from a woman aged 25 to 39 who had been exposed to COVID-19. This chain joins TRBV30 and TRBJ1-5; possible D gene TRBD1, 5 bases. The sequencing sample was made of PBMCs or T cells enriched from blood (not recorded which). Written as DNA, the CDR3 is TGTGCCTGGAGCGGGGGTATCAGCAATCAGCCCCAGCATTTT. This encodes CAWSGGISNQPQHF.